This T cell receptor beta chain was captured by sequencing in a study of post-analysis software for immune sequencing data. This clonotype turned up a few times. Its matching antigen is unknown. Unique molecular identifiers were built into the TCR beta cDNA libraries. TCRdb ran MiXCR on the PCR reads and lists one entry per CDR3 protein. The table lists hundreds of thousands of distinct CDR3 sequences, roughly 35% of them singletons. Germline lookup yields CDR1 MNHEY and CDR2 SMNVEV (reference sequence). V lost 5 bases to trimming and J lost 4 bases; unmatched junction nucleotides: 6. The CDR3 sequence is 14 residues long. Study-wide results and caveats: Patients carried 4 or 5 TRBV segments more frequently than controls did, and TRBV5-6, TRBV5-1 and TRBV20-1 were among them.

Sequences were obtained from blood. The TCR sequence derives from a girl under 18 with multiple sclerosis. The chain uses TRBV27 and TRBJ1-2; the match to TRBD1 covers 8 bases. The CDR3 region has the DNA TGTGCCAGCAGTACAGGGGGAGATAGCTATGGCTACACCTTC. It specifies CASSTGGDSYGYTF.